The next 10 T cell receptor beta chains were all read from a single sample in a study of blood T cells in healthy people across ages. It was with a sample-barcoded 5' primer and a J-beta primer mix that a second PCR of roughly 7 to 12 cycles was run. In TCRdb, the 5' RACE reads were re-called with MiXCR into one record per CDR3 protein. Here the sample spans roughly 550,000 distinct CDR3 sequences, 20% to 30% being singletons. This sample also appeared in a second study, on T cells of mothers and their children.

The sample comprised blood. The receptors come from a boy younger than 18 in good health.

This clonotype was counted between two and nine times. The CDR3 loop is CASSLVHYQGTPGANVLTF. The CDR3 DNA follows: TGCGCCAGCAGCTTGGTCCATTACCAAGGGACACCTGGGGCCAACGTCCTGACTTTC. V and J are TRBV5-1 and TRBJ2-6; maybe TRBD1 (6 bases). Germline V gene lookup returns CDR1 SGHRS and CDR2 YFSETQ. This CDR3 contains 19 residues. The germline V and J ends were trimmed by 0 bases and 2 bases, with 18 bases remaining between them.

This sequence joins TRBV25-1 and TRBJ2-1, with 10 positions matching TRBD1. The V gene's germline CDR1 is MGHDK and CDR2 SYGVNS. V lost 2 bases and J lost 2; bases outside the gene matches: 15. The CDR3 is 20 residues long. Here the CDR3 reads CASSEIPGTGARLTYNEQFF. The CDR3 DNA is TGTGCCAGCAGTGAAATCCCCGGGACAGGGGCCCGACTAACCTACAATGAGCAGTTCTTC.

The V call is TRBV5-1, the J call TRBJ2-6; 8 bases align to TRBD1. CDR3 length: 16 residues. Germline V gene sequence: CDR1 SGHRS, CDR2 YFSETQ. V was pared by 0 bases and J by 1 base, with 0 bases of the junction left unmatched. This chain's CDR3 is CASSLDRGSGANVLTF. CDR3 in DNA: TGCGCCAGCAGCTTGGACAGGGGGTCTGGGGCCAACGTCCTGACTTTC.

This clonotype was seen a few times. This chain uses TRBV5-6 with TRBJ1-3; a weak D match, TRBD1 (5 bases). Germline loops: CDR1 SGHDT, CDR2 YYEEEE. CDR3 size: 16 residues. V was clipped by 1 base and J by 2 bases, with 13 bases between them. The CDR3 region is CASSLLYGAAGNTIYF. The DNA of the CDR3 is TGTGCCAGCAGCTTGCTTTACGGGGCAGCTGGAAACACCATATATTTT.

The chain joins TRBV28 to TRBJ1-4, with no clear D. The CDR3 is made up of 13 amino acids. Between the trimmed V and J ends, which lost 8 bases and 8 bases, there was a span of 15 bases. Germline loops: CDR1 MDHEN, CDR2 SYDVKM. Here the CDR3 reads CASRSRSGEKLFF. The DNA of the CDR3 is TGTGCCAGCCGATCCCGGTCGGGGGAAAAACTGTTTTTT.

The rearrangement joins TRBV3-1 to TRBJ2-5; 8 bases fit TRBD2. V lost 8 bases and J lost 4; bases outside the gene matches: 9. Per the germline V gene, CDR1 is LGHDT and CDR2 is YNNKEL (reference sequence). The CDR3 extends over 14 amino acids. DNA of the CDR3: TGTGCCAGCGGAGGGACTAGGGAAGCAGAGACCCAGTACTTC. Its translation is CASGGTREAETQYF.

The rearrangement links TRBV18 to TRBJ2-5, with D possibly TRBD1 on 6 matching bases. The V gene lost 2 bases and the J gene lost 5 bases, with 15 bases spanning the gap. This CDR3 region has 15 residues. Germline loops: CDR1 KGHSH, CDR2 LQKENI. In DNA, the CDR3 is TGTGCCAGCTCACCAAGGGGGTCTGAGTGGGAGACCCAGTACTTC. It encodes CASSPRGSEWETQYF.

The gene calls are TRBV2 and TRBJ2-6; D is possibly TRBD1 (5 bases). Per the germline V gene, CDR1 is SNHLY and CDR2 is FYNNEI. V lost 7 bases and J lost 0, with 10 bases in between. The CDR3 has 15 amino acids. CDR3 protein: CASTDSHSGANVLTF. In nucleotides, the CDR3 is TGTGCCAGCACCGACAGTCACTCTGGGGCCAACGTCCTGACTTTC.

The table lists this clonotype with a few counts. The chain is built from TRBV7-9 and TRBJ2-4; 8 bases match TRBD2. This CDR3 region has 16 residues. Germline trimming cut 2 bases from V and 3 bases from J; bases unmatched to any gene: 6. Germline CDR1 reads SEHNR; CDR2 reads FQNEAQ (reference sequence). The CDR3 loop is CASSLSGSIGKNIQYF. DNA for the CDR3: TGTGCCAGCAGCTTAAGCGGGAGTATAGGCAAAAACATTCAGTACTTC.

This clonotype turned up a few times. The chain employs TRBV18 and TRBJ1-6, with D perhaps matching TRBD1 (6 bases). The CDR3 has 13 residues. V gave up 3 bases and J gave up 10 bases, with 10 bases separating them. CDR1 and CDR2 from the germline V gene are KGHSH and LQKENI. CDR3 sequence: CASSPDSVSPLHF. The CDR3 DNA follows: TGTGCCAGCTCACCGGACAGTGTCTCACCCCTCCACTTT.